These 17 T cell receptor beta chains came from one sample sequenced in a study of OX40 agonist ivuxolimab in advanced cancers. Only in-frame clones appear in the TCRdb table, and some are missing; sequencing was by immunoSEQ multiplex PCR. The data show under 80,000 clones, approximately 86% seen once. The sequencing here drew on CD4+ or CD8+ T cells sorted from blood, taken in a trial of the OX40 agonist ivuxolimab. Every receptor here comes from an adult with an advanced solid tumor such as melanoma, head and neck, liver or kidney cancer.

The gene calls are TRBV9 and TRBJ2-3; TRBD1 agrees at 9 bases. There are 16 residues in the CDR3. Germline V CDR1 and CDR2: SGDLS, YYNGEE. J lost 0 bases, V lost 2 bases, and 4 bases had no gene match. For the CDR3, the DNA is TGTGCCAGCAGCGTTAGACAGGGGGTGAGCACAGATACGCAGTATTTT. As protein: CASSVRQGVSTDTQYF.

The count of this clone is one. The V call is TRBV5-5, the J call TRBJ1-5; maybe TRBD1 (6 bases). Deletions cut 4 bases from V and 6 bases from J, with 17 bases between. Germline V CDR1 and CDR2: SGHKS, YYEKEE (reference sequence). The CDR3 is made up of 15 amino acids. The CDR3 here is CASSPTRQETQPQHF. The CDR3 DNA reads as TGTGCCAGCAGCCCCACCCGACAGGAGACTCAGCCCCAGCATTTT.

This clone was picked up one time. CDR3: CASSPPVGSSYEQYF. The CDR3 DNA reads TGTGCCAGCAGTCCCCCCGTGGGGAGCTCCTACGAGCAGTACTTC. The V and J genes are TRBV28 and TRBJ2-7, with D tentatively TRBD2 (5 bases). Germline lookup yields CDR1 MDHEN and CDR2 SYDVKM. The V end lost 5 bases, the J end lost 0 bases, and 14 bases lay between the germline ends. This CDR3 is built from 15 residues. The variable domain in full, with the rest retrieved from reference TRBV28 and TRBJ2-7, is DVKVTQSSRYLVKRTGEKVFLECVQDMDHENMFWYRQDPGLGLRLIYFSYDVKMKEKGDIPEGYSVSREKKERFSLILESASTNQTSMYLCASSPPVGSSYEQYFGPGTRLTVT.

The chain links TRBV12-1 to TRBJ2-1; TRBD2 is the table's D call, not checked against the DNA. TRBV12-1 is marked as a pseudogene. This CDR3 has 16 residues. CDR3 sequence (DNA): TGTGCCAGCAGCCTCCGGACCTCGGAGGTCTACAATGAGCAGTTCTTC. It translates to CASSLRTSEVYNEQFF.

The V gene is TRBV14, the J gene TRBJ1-3; D not resolved. Germline loops: CDR1 SGHDN, CDR2 FVKESK. The CDR3 is 12 amino acids. V lost 1 base, J lost 6 bases, and 4 bases lay in between. The CDR3 DNA is TGTGCCAGCAGCCAAGTGCAAAACACCATATATTTT. Encoded protein: CASSQVQNTIYF. The full variable domain, completed using reference TRBV14 and TRBJ1-3, is EAGVTQFPSHSVIEKGQTVTLRCDPISGHDNLYWYRRVMGKEIKFLLHFVKESKQDESGMPNNRFLAERTGGTYSTLKVQPAELEDSGVYFCASSQVQNTIYFGEGSWLTVV.

This clone was seen just once. Here the CDR3 reads CASSLNGDTTYEQYF. The CDR3, as DNA: TGCGCCAGCAGCTTGAATGGGGACACTACCTACGAGCAGTACTTC. The genes are TRBV5-1 and TRBJ2-7; weak D call: TRBD1 (6 bases). Germline-derived CDR1 and CDR2 are SGHRS and YFSETQ. CDR3 size: 15 residues. V was shortened by 1 base and J by 2 bases, with 13 bases between the two germline ends.

The chain uses TRBV10-1 and TRBJ2-1, with D tentatively TRBD2 (6 bases). The CDR3 contains 15 residues. Trimming took 0 bases from V and 4 from J, leaving 10 bases between them. Germline lookup yields CDR1 WNHNN and CDR2 SYGVQD (reference sequence). The CDR3 DNA reads TGCGCCAGCAGTGAGTCGAAGCGGGCTTACAATGAGCAGTTCTTC. Its protein product is CASSESKRAYNEQFF.

The chain carries TRBV14 and TRBJ2-2; the D gene is possibly TRBD2 (5 bases). The CDR3 extends over 15 amino acids. Germline V gene lookup returns CDR1 SGHDN and CDR2 FVKESK. Trimming removed 1 base at V and 3 bases at J, with 9 bases between. The CDR3 loop reads CASSQASTYTGELFF. The DNA of the CDR3 is TGTGCCAGCAGCCAAGCTAGCACCTACACCGGGGAGCTGTTTTTT.

The V gene is TRBV5-4, the J gene TRBJ2-7; D may be TRBD1 (6 bases). This CDR3 spans 14 amino acids. Germline CDR1 reads SGHNT; CDR2 reads YYREEE (reference sequence). Trimming removed 4 bases at V and 6 bases at J, with 17 bases between. In DNA form, the CDR3 reads TGTGCCAGCAGCCTCGGTGGGGGCGCGGCCGAGCAGTACTTC. Encoded protein: CASSLGGGAAEQYF.

This chain connects TRBV7-2 to TRBJ2-1; the D is unclear. V was cut by 7 bases and J by 0 bases, with 13 bases left in between. CDR1 and CDR2 from the germline V gene are SGHTA and FQGNSA. This CDR3 is 15 amino acids long. This CDR3 reads CASTRYLSSYNEQFF. For the CDR3, the DNA is TGTGCCAGCACCCGATACCTCAGCTCCTACAATGAGCAGTTCTTC.

V and J are TRBV5-1 and TRBJ2-2, with D perhaps given as TRBD1 or TRBD2 (5 bases each). Trimming took off 0 bases at V and 1 base at J, with 10 bases between the two ends. Germline V CDR1 and CDR2: SGHRS, YFSETQ. The CDR3 sequence is 16 residues long. CDR3 DNA: TGCGCCAGCAGCTTGGACGGGGCCGGGAACACCGGGGAGCTGTTTTTT. This sequence encodes CASSLDGAGNTGELFF.

The chain recombines TRBV29-1 with TRBJ1-1; D is possibly TRBD1 (6 bases). The germline V gene has CDR1 SQVTM and CDR2 ANQGSEA. V lost 6 bases and J 4 bases, leaving 18 bases between the germline ends. This CDR3 has 14 residues. The CDR3 coding sequence is TGCAGCGTAAGTCAAAGGGGGGTAGGCACTGAAGCTTTCTTT. Protein sequence: CSVSQRGVGTEAFF.

This rearrangement joins TRBV6-5 to TRBJ1-3; TRBD1 matches 8 bases. Germline V CDR1 and CDR2: MNHEY, SVGAGI. The V and J ends lost 4 bases and 4 bases, in that order; junction bases with no gene match: 9. The CDR3 has 16 amino acids. CDR3 amino acids: CASSSNRGALGNTIYF. DNA of the CDR3: TGTGCCAGCAGTTCTAACAGGGGGGCCCTCGGAAACACCATATATTTT.

J is TRBJ1-1 and V is TRBV6-6; 7 nucleotides match TRBD1. Germline trimming cut 10 bases from V and 5 bases from J; bases unmatched to any gene: 10. The CDR3 has 13 residues. Germline CDR1 MNHNY, CDR2 SVGAGI (reference sequence). Here the CDR3 reads CAIAANRGTEAFF. CDR3 nucleotide sequence: TGTGCCATCGCGGCCAACAGGGGTACTGAAGCTTTCTTT.

This chain uses TRBV4-1 with TRBJ2-3; D unresolved. Germline assignment: CDR1 MGHRA and CDR2 YSYEKL. Between the trimmed V and J ends, which lost 5 bases and 1 base, there was a span of 28 bases. The CDR3 spans 20 residues. The CDR3, as DNA: TGCGCCAGCAGCTCCCGCCAGTTAAGAAGTGATATGTACCGCACAGATACGCAGTATTTT. Translation: CASSSRQLRSDMYRTDTQYF.

V usage is TRBV11-2 and J usage is TRBJ1-2; 9 nucleotides align to TRBD1. CDR1 and CDR2 (germline): SGHAT, FQNNGV. The V segment lost 3 bases and the J segment 2 bases; nucleotides outside the gene matches: 4. The CDR3 contains 15 residues. The DNA of the CDR3 is TGTGCCAGCAGCTTTACCGGGACAGGGAACTATGGCTACACCTTC. Residues: CASSFTGTGNYGYTF.

This chain joins TRBV18 and TRBJ1-5; no clear D gene. The germline V gene has CDR1 KGHSH and CDR2 LQKENI. The CDR3 runs 13 residues. Trimming pared 3 bases from V and 5 bases from J, leaving 8 bases between. The CDR3 DNA reads TGTGCCAGCTCACCCGGGAGTGATCAGCCCCAGCATTTT. This sequence encodes CASSPGSDQPQHF. Looking up the rest from reference TRBV18 and TRBJ1-5 gives the full variable domain: NAGVMQNPRHLVRRRGQEARLRCSPMKGHSHVYWYRQLPEEGLKFMVYLQKENIIDESGMPKERFSAEFPKEGPSILRIQQVVRGDSAAYFCASSPGSDQPQHFGDGTRLSIL.